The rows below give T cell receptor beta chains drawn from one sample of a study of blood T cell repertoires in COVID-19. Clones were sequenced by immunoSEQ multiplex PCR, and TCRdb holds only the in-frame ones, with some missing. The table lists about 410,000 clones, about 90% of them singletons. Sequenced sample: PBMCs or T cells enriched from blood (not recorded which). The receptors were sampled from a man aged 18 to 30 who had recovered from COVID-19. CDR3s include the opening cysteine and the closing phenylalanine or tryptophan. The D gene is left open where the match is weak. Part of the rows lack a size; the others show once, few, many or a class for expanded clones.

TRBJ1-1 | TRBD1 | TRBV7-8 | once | TGTGCCAGCAGCGAAGACAGGGTCGATAACGCGAGACGTACTGAAGCTTTCTTT | CASSEDRVDNARRTEAFF
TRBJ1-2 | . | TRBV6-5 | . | TGTGCCAGCAGTTACACGGACAGCAACTATGGCTACACCTTC | CASSYTDSNYGYTF
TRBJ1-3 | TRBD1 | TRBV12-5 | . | TGTGCTAGTGCCCTTAGGACAGGGGGAGACTCTGGAAACACCATATATTTT | CASALRTGGDSGNTIYF
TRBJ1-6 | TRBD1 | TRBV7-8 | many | TGTGCCAGCAGCTTAGACAGGGGAAATTCACCCCTCCACTTT | CASSLDRGNSPLHF
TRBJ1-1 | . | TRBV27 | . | TGTGCCAGCATTTCTGTTGAAGCTTTCTTT | CASISVEAFF
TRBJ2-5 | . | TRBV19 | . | TGTGCCAGTAGTAGCACAGCGGGAGAGACCCAGTACTTC | CASSSTAGETQYF
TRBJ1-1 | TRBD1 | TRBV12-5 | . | TGTGCTAGTGCCTGGACAGGGGCTTCCACTGAAGCTTTCTTT | CASAWTGASTEAFF
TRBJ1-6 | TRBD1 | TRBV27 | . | TGTGCCAGCAGTCCCATCGGGACAGGGGGCTATTCACCCCTCCACTTT | CASSPIGTGGYSPLHF
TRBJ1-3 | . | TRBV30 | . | TGTGCCTGGAGTCGCTTCGGCGGGACCACTGGAAACACCATATATTTT | CAWSRFGGTTGNTIYF
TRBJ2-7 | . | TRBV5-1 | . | TGCGCCAGCAGCTTTCAGGGATCGCAGGGGAGCGAGCAGTACTTC | CASSFQGSQGSEQYF
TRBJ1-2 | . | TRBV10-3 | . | TGTGCCATCAGTATCCCTCAGGGTGGCTACACCTTC | CAISIPQGGYTF
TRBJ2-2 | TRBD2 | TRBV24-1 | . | TGTGCCTCCCAATTAGCGGGGAAGCGGGAGCTGTTTTTT | CASQLAGKRELFF
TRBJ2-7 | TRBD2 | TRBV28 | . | TGTGCCAGCAGCCCTCCCCAGCGGGAGCTCGGGAGGAGCTCCTACGAGCAGTACTTC | CASSPPQRELGRSSYEQYF
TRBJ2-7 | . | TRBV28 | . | TGTGCCAGCAGTTTAGGTGACACAGCCTCCTACGAGCAGTACTTC | CASSLGDTASYEQYF
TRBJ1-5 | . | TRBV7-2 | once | TGTGCCAGCAGCTTAGTCGGGGGGGATCAGCCCCAGCATTTT | CASSLVGGDQPQHF
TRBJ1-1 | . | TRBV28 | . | TGTGCCAGCAGAATAAGGGGGGGCGGGACTGAAGCTTTCTTT | CASRIRGGGTEAFF
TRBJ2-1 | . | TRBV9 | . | TGTGCCAGCAGCGCCCCGGGGGTCGACTACAATGAGCAGTTCTTC | CASSAPGVDYNEQFF
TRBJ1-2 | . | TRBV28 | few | TGTGCCAGCAGTTCCACGGACTATGGCTACACCTTC | CASSSTDYGYTF
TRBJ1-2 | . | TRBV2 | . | TGTGCCAGCAGAGACGACAGGATGGGTCGCTATGGCTACACCTTC | CASRDDRMGRYGYTF
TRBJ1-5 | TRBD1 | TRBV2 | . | TGTGCCAGCACCCCAGGGGGCGATCAGCCCCAGCATTTT | CASTPGGDQPQHF
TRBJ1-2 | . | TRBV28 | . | TGTGCCAGCACTCCGGGAGGGACCTATGGCTACACCTTC | CASTPGGTYGYTF
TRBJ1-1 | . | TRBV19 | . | TGTGCCGATTCCGCGGGGCAGGTGAACACTGAAGCTTTCTTT | CADSAGQVNTEAFF
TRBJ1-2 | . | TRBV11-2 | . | TGTGCCAGCAGCGGGATTAAGGACAGTGACTATGGCTACACCTTC | CASSGIKDSDYGYTF
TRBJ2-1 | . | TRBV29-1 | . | TGCAGCGCCGCGGATAGCTCCTACAATGAGCAGTTCTTC | CSAADSSYNEQFF
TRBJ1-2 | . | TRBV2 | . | TGTGCCAGCAGCGTAGACAGTAACTATGGCTACACCTTC | CASSVDSNYGYTF
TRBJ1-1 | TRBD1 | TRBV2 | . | TGTGCCAGCAGCGCATCGACAGGGTTCACTGAAGCTTTCTTT | CASSASTGFTEAFF
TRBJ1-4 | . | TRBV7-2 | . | TGTGCCAGCAGCTTATCACCGGGTGGGGAAAAACTGTTTTTT | CASSLSPGGEKLFF
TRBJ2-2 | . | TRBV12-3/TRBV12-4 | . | TGTGCCAGCAGTTTAGAGAGAACCGGGGAGCTGTTTTTT | CASSLERTGELFF
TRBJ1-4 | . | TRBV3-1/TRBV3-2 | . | TGTGCCAGCAGCCAACTGGAAAAACTGTTTTTT | CASSQLEKLFF
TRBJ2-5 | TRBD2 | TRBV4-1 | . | TGCGCCAGCAGCCAAGATAATCAGCGGGGGGGCCGGCAGACCCAGTACTTC | CASSQDNQRGGRQTQYF
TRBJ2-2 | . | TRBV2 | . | TGTGCCAGCAGGGTGGAAGCGGCCGGGGAGCTGTTTTTT | CASRVEAAGELFF
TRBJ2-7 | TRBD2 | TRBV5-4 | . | TGTGCCAGCAGCTCTGAGTCTCTAGCGGGGGGAGCCGAGCAGTACTTC | CASSSESLAGGAEQYF
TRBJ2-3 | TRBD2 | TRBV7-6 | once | TGTGCCAGCAGCCCGAGGTGGAGGGCGGGAGGGAGCACAGATACGCAGTATTTT | CASSPRWRAGGSTDTQYF
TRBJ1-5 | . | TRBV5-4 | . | TGTGCCAGCAGCTTCGGGGATCAGCCCCAGCATTTT | CASSFGDQPQHF
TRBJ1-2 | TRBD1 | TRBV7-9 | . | TGTGCCAGCAGCTTAAGGGGGCATGGCTACACCTTC | CASSLRGHGYTF
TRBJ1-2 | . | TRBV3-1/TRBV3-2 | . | TGTGCCAGCAGCCCCGTCCGTCCTGTCTATGGCTACACCTTC | CASSPVRPVYGYTF
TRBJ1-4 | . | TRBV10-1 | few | TGCGCCAGCAGTCCGAGAGCACGAGAAAAACTGTTTTTT | CASSPRAREKLFF
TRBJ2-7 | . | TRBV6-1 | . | TGTGCCAGCAGTGAAGGGGGAGATGGACTTCTTTCCTACGAGCAGTACTTC | CASSEGGDGLLSYEQYF
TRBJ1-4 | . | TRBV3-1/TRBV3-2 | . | TGTGCCAGCAGCCAAGATTTGGGGGGGGAAAAACTGTTTTTT | CASSQDLGGEKLFF